These 18 T cell receptor beta chains originate from one sample sequenced in a study of blood T cell repertoires in COVID-19. The method was immunoSEQ multiplex PCR; TCRdb's version includes in-frame clones alone and lacks a portion of them. The sample carries roughly 410,000 clones, about 90% recorded once. Sequencing used peripheral blood. The receptors stem from a woman in her sixties with COVID-19, enrolled during active disease.

The chain couples TRBV5-6 to TRBJ2-1; 9 bases map to TRBD1. Germline CDR1 and CDR2: SGHDT and YYEEEE. V trimming: 5 bases; J trimming: 7 bases; junction bases outside the gene matches: 10. This CDR3 has 15 amino acids. Here the CDR3 reads CASRVTGGAYNEQFF. CDR3 in DNA: TGTGCCAGCAGGGTTACAGGGGGCGCATATAATGAGCAGTTCTTC.

The V call is TRBV7-2, the J call TRBJ1-1; 7 bases match TRBD1. This CDR3 comprises 14 residues. Germline trimming cut 5 bases from V and 1 base from J; bases unmatched to any gene: 4. From germline, CDR1 is SGHTA and CDR2 FQGNSA. CDR3: CASSNRQGNTEAFF. The CDR3 nucleotides read TGTGCCAGCAGCAACCGACAGGGGAACACTGAAGCTTTCTTT. The whole variable domain, remainder taken from reference TRBV7-2 and TRBJ1-1, is GAGVSQSPSNKVTEKGKDVELRCDPISGHTALYWYRQSLGQGLEFLIYFQGNSAPDKSGLPSDRFSAERTGGSVSTLTIQRTQQEDSAVYLCASSNRQGNTEAFFGQGTRLTVV.

The chain recombines TRBV30 with TRBJ1-1, with 9 bases aligning to TRBD1. The CDR3 loop spans 14 amino acids. Germline V gene lookup returns CDR1 GTSNPN and CDR2 SVGIG (reference sequence). Trimming removed 8 bases from V and 5 bases from J; junction bases left unmatched: 12. As DNA, the CDR3 is TGTGCCCGAGCCCCGGGACAGGGAAGGACTGAAGCTTTCTTT. It specifies CARAPGQGRTEAFF.

The genes are TRBV5-8 and TRBJ2-4; 8 nucleotides agree with TRBD2. This CDR3 is 20 amino acids long. Germline V gene data show CDR1 as SGHTS and CDR2 as YDEGEE. The V and J ends lost 0 bases and 1 base, in that order; junction bases with no gene match: 15. DNA for the CDR3: TGTGCCAGCAGCTTGGGGCCTCGACGGGGGGGCCAGTTCGCCAAAAACATTCAGTACTTC. It codes for CASSLGPRRGGQFAKNIQYF.

The gene calls are TRBV2 and TRBJ2-7, with D possibly matching TRBD1 (6 bases). CDR1 and CDR2 from the germline V gene are SNHLY and FYNNEI. CDR3 size: 14 residues. V lost 7 bases and J lost 3, with 16 bases in between. CDR3 nucleotide sequence: TGTGCCAGCAAGCTCCGAACAGGGCGCTACGAGCAGTACTTC. Translating gives CASKLRTGRYEQYF. The entire variable domain, with the rest obtained from reference TRBV2 and TRBJ2-7, is as follows: EPEVTQTPSHQVTQMGQEVILRCVPISNHLYFYWYRQILGQKVEFLVSFYNNEISEKSEIFDDQFSVERPDGSNFTLKIRSTKLEDSAMYFCASKLRTGRYEQYFGPGTRLTVT.

About this clone itself: Other DNA sequences of this sample code for an identical CDR3. The chain is built from TRBV12-3 or TRBV12-4 and TRBJ2-7; D uncertain. The germline V and J ends were trimmed by 6 bases and 1 base, with 7 bases remaining between them. CDR3 length: 12 amino acids. This CDR3 is CASSSGSYEQYF. In nucleotides, the CDR3 is TGTGCCAGCAGCTCCGGGTCCTACGAGCAGTACTTC.

This sequence joins TRBV18 and TRBJ1-1, with D possibly TRBD1 on 6 matching bases. The germline V gene has CDR1 KGHSH and CDR2 LQKENI. V dropped 3 bases and J dropped 4 bases, with 15 bases sitting between them. The CDR3 runs to 15 residues. The CDR3 region is CASSPYPGGATEAFF. As DNA, the CDR3 is TGTGCCAGCTCACCCTACCCCGGGGGGGCCACTGAAGCTTTCTTT.

This clone was seen just once. At one end the junction does not follow the germline gene, possibly because of a read error. This chain connects TRBV18 to TRBJ2-6; 12 bases agree with TRBD1. This CDR3 has 19 residues. The V gene's germline CDR1 is KGHSH and CDR2 LQKENI. The DNA for the CDR3 is TGTGCCAGCTCACGACGGCTGGGGACAGGGGGCTCTGGGGCCAACGTCCCGACTTTC. It is translated as CASSRRLGTGGSGANVPTF.

This clone was observed a handful of times. CDR3 amino acids: CASSAERYTEAFF. DNA of the CDR3: TGTGCCAGCAGTGCCGAGAGATACACTGAAGCTTTCTTT. The chain uses TRBV6-4 and TRBJ1-1; D not certain. This CDR3 is 13 amino acids long. Trimming took off 4 bases at V and 3 bases at J, with 9 bases between the two ends. In germline, CDR1 is MRHNA, CDR2 SNTAGT.

V usage is TRBV10-1 and J usage is TRBJ2-1; 8 bases are shared with TRBD2. Germline CDR1 WNHNN, CDR2 SYGVQD (reference sequence). The CDR3 sequence is 14 residues long. V shed 3 bases, J shed 7 bases, and the junction held 5 bases outside the gene matches. CDR3 DNA sequence: TGCGCCAGCAGTGATGCTAGCGGGCCAAATGAGCAGTTCTTC. Amino acid sequence: CASSDASGPNEQFF.

This chain links TRBV11-2 with TRBJ2-5, with 8 bases matching TRBD2. V lost 2 bases and J lost 3; bases outside the gene matches: 11. This CDR3 has 17 amino acids. Per the germline V gene, CDR1 is SGHAT and CDR2 is FQNNGV. The CDR3 nucleotides are TGTGCCAGCAGCTTACTTGCCAGCGGGGGACGAAAAGAGACCCAGTACTTC. Its protein is CASSLLASGGRKETQYF. The full variable domain, its missing parts supplied by reference TRBV11-2 and TRBJ2-5, is EAGVAQSPRYKIIEKRQSVAFWCNPISGHATLYWYQQILGQGPKLLIQFQNNGVVDDSQLPKDRFSAERLKGVDSTLKIQPAKLEDSAVYLCASSLLASGGRKETQYFGPGTRLLVL.

V and J are TRBV5-5 and TRBJ2-7; TRBD1 agrees at 8 bases. This CDR3 region has 15 residues. Germline V gives CDR1 SGHKS, CDR2 YYEKEE (reference sequence). V lost 4 bases and J lost 3; bases outside the gene matches: 9. This chain's CDR3 is CASSTGQGRYYEQYF. The CDR3 region has the DNA TGTGCCAGCAGCACTGGACAGGGTCGATACTACGAGCAGTACTTC.

The chain links TRBV27 to TRBJ1-1; D is unclear. The V and J ends lost 1 base and 8 bases respectively, with 11 bases between them. This CDR3 is built from 13 residues. Germline V gives CDR1 MNHEY, CDR2 SMNVEV (reference sequence). The CDR3: CASSLLRSDEAFF. DNA of the CDR3: TGTGCCAGCAGTTTATTAAGAAGCGACGAAGCTTTCTTT.

The genes are TRBV12-3 or TRBV12-4 and TRBJ1-1; 10 bases fit TRBD1. Trimming removed 6 bases from V and 3 bases from J; junction bases left unmatched: 1. The CDR3 runs to 13 residues. The CDR3 DNA reads as TGTGCCAGCAGGGGGACAGGGGACACTGAAGCTTTCTTT. It codes for CASRGTGDTEAFF.

The chain uses TRBV7-2 and TRBJ2-7; D not certain. Germline CDR1 and CDR2: SGHTA and FQGNSA. The CDR3 is 16 residues long. V was clipped by 2 bases and J by 2 bases, with 16 bases between them. Here the CDR3 reads CASSLRSATGPYEQYF. In DNA, the CDR3 is TGTGCCAGCAGCTTACGCTCTGCGACTGGCCCCTACGAGCAGTACTTC.

The chain couples TRBV27 to TRBJ2-5; 11 bases are shared with TRBD2. Germline-derived CDR1 and CDR2 are MNHEY and SMNVEV (reference sequence). There are 16 residues in the CDR3. V gave up 5 bases and J gave up 1 base; unmatched junction bases: 6. CDR3: CASSPMGLAAQETQYF. In DNA, the CDR3 is TGTGCCAGCAGTCCCATGGGACTAGCGGCCCAAGAGACCCAGTACTTC.

The chain carries TRBV2 and TRBJ2-1; weak D call: TRBD2 (6 bases). The germline V gene encodes CDR1 SNHLY and CDR2 FYNNEI. The germline V and J ends were trimmed by 4 bases and 7 bases, with 14 bases remaining between them. The CDR3 totals 14 residues. The DNA of the CDR3 is TGTGCCAGCAGTGGGGCGGGGAAAGGGAATGAGCAGTTCTTC. It specifies CASSGAGKGNEQFF. Based on the CDR3 plus reference TRBV2 and TRBJ2-1, the full variable domain is EPEVTQTPSHQVTQMGQEVILRCVPISNHLYFYWYRQILGQKVEFLVSFYNNEISEKSEIFDDQFSVERPDGSNFTLKIRSTKLEDSAMYFCASSGAGKGNEQFFGPGTRLTVL.

V is TRBV5-5 and J is TRBJ1-2, with 9 nucleotides matching TRBD1. The germline V gene encodes CDR1 SGHKS and CDR2 YYEKEE (reference sequence). The CDR3 is 16 amino acids. The trim removed 3 bases at V and 3 bases at J, leaving 9 bases unmatched. CDR3 amino acids: CASSSDRGARYYGYTF. CDR3 nucleotides: TGTGCCAGCAGCTCGGACAGGGGCGCTAGATACTATGGCTACACCTTC.